This T cell receptor beta chain is drawn from a study of cytomegalovirus exposure and HLA in healthy donors. Notes on the study in general: A likely sequencing artifact accounted for one observed cluster of highly shared sequence variants. Most TCRs appeared rarely, but some public TCRs recurred in many donors.

PCR amplification relied on 60 Vbeta primers (plus 13 Jbeta primers). Original analysis: Later reanalysis found 80 million or so unique TCR beta chains, around 11 million of them shared. Profiling relied on immunoSEQ multiplex PCR, and the TCRdb table lists in-frame clones only, not all of them. The D gene and trimming were derived from the DNA, and the V and J assignments and clone size from that table. The sample has about 160,000 clones, approximately 84% seen once. With respect to this clone: Its antigen is not known.

Donors consisted of healthy bone marrow donors. Germline-derived CDR1 and CDR2 are LNHDA and SQIVND (reference sequence). V was trimmed by 6 bases and J by 9 bases, leaving 18 bases between them. The CDR3 has 14 amino acids. The origin of this receptor is a man younger than 35 in good health and CMV-seropositive. Sample: PBMCs. This rearrangement joins TRBV19 to TRBJ1-5, with TRBD1 as a possible D gene (5 bases). CDR3 sequence reads: CASRPGGTGMPQHF. CDR3 nucleotide sequence: TGTGCCAGTAGGCCTGGGGGGACCGGCATGCCCCAGCATTTT.